The 20 T cell receptor beta chains reported below all come from one sample, sequenced in a study of CD8+CD57+ T cells in acquired aplastic anemia. TCR beta VDJ combinations and CDR3 sequences were profiled from genomic DNA. TCRdb recomputed calls from the reads with MiXCR, one row per CDR3 protein. The sample records about 130,000 distinct CDR3 sequences, about 46% being singletons. Material: sorted CD4+, CD8+, or CD8+CD57+ T cells (not recorded which) from PBMCs. These receptors originate from a human donor in good health, serving as a control.

The chain links TRBV3-1 to TRBJ2-3; 13 nucleotides match TRBD2. The CDR3 is 16 residues long. Germline trimming cut 4 bases from V and 8 bases from J; bases unmatched to any gene: 9. CDR1 LGHDT and CDR2 YNNKEL come from the germline V gene (reference sequence). The CDR3 DNA follows: TGTGCCAGCAGCCCAACTAGCGGGGGGGCCTCGAGTACGCAGTATTTT. Protein sequence: CASSPTSGGASSTQYF.

The chain couples TRBV5-1 to TRBJ2-7; tentatively, D is TRBD1 or TRBD2 (5 bases each). V shed 3 bases and J shed 0 bases, with 10 bases lying between them. Germline V gene lookup returns CDR1 SGHRS and CDR2 YFSETQ. The CDR3 length is 14 residues. The CDR3 here is CASSSGTFSYEQYF. In DNA, the CDR3 is TGCGCCAGCAGCTCCGGGACGTTCTCCTACGAGCAGTACTTC.

V gene TRBV2 combines with J gene TRBJ1-4, with D hard to call. The germline CDR1 and CDR2 sequences are SNHLY and FYNNEI. The CDR3 extends over 16 amino acids. The V and J ends lost 2 bases and 0 bases respectively, with 10 bases between them. CDR3 sequence: CASSETPAATNEKLFF. The CDR3 DNA follows: TGTGCCAGCAGTGAAACCCCAGCGGCAACTAATGAAAAACTGTTTTTT.

The V and J genes are TRBV25-1 and TRBJ2-1, with D possibly being TRBD2 (5 bases). Germline lookup yields CDR1 MGHDK and CDR2 SYGVNS. Trimming stripped 2 bases from V and 0 bases from J, with 20 bases between. The CDR3 is made up of 19 amino acids. The DNA for the CDR3 is TGTGCCAGCAGTGAAGGCCGGATCACAGAGGGCAGCTCCTACAATGAGCAGTTCTTC. Translated, it gives CASSEGRITEGSSYNEQFF.

In the case of this clonotype: A read error is likely, as this CDR3 ends without the conserved phenylalanine or tryptophan. The DNA is left out, because the CDR3 cannot be placed on it with certainty; the CDR3 is given as TCRdb lists it. The J gene is TRBJ2-5, the V gene TRBV20-1; the table names TRBD1, a call not compared with the DNA. The CDR3 is 15 amino acids long, termini counted. CDR1 is DFQATT, CDR2 SNEGSKA, per germline (reference sequence). The CDR3 sequence: CSASDRDRGTKTQYS.

This clonotype was counted ten times or more. CDR3 sequence reads: CASSQGRGWQETQYF. CDR3 bases: TGTGCCAGCTCGCAGGGCAGGGGGTGGCAAGAGACCCAGTACTTC. The chain combines TRBV18 with TRBJ2-5; 7 nucleotides match TRBD1. CDR1 is KGHSH and CDR2 is LQKENI in the germline V gene. CDR3 length: 15 amino acids. The V and J ends lost 6 bases and 2 bases, in that order; junction bases with no gene match: 9. Full variable domain (rest looked up from reference TRBV18 and TRBJ2-5): NAGVMQNPRHLVRRRGQEARLRCSPMKGHSHVYWYRQLPEEGLKFMVYLQKENIIDESGMPKERFSAEFPKEGPSILRIQQVVRGDSAAYFCASSQGRGWQETQYFGPGTRLLVL.

This clonotype was counted a few times. The CDR3 nucleotides read TGTGCCACCAGTCATAGCGGGCATGTGGAGACCCAGTACTTC. Its translation is CATSHSGHVETQYF. The chain carries TRBV24-1 and TRBJ2-5; 7 positions agree with TRBD2. In germline, CDR1 is KGHDR, CDR2 SFDVKD. The CDR3 has 14 residues. V shed 6 bases and J 5 bases; nucleotides not matched to a gene: 8.

This clonotype was counted ten times or more. V usage is TRBV9 and J usage is TRBJ1-3; no firm D call. Germline V gene sequence: CDR1 SGDLS, CDR2 YYNGEE. Deletions cut 2 bases from V and 0 bases from J, with 12 bases between. The CDR3 is 16 amino acids. The CDR3 protein is CASSVSGDPSGNTIYF. Here the CDR3 DNA reads TGTGCCAGCAGCGTGTCAGGCGACCCCTCTGGAAACACCATATATTTT.

The table lists this clonotype with many counts. The genes are TRBV12-3 or TRBV12-4 and TRBJ1-1; D not resolved. The CDR3 has 15 amino acids. V was shortened by 3 bases and J by 7 bases, with 18 bases between the two germline ends. As DNA, the CDR3 is TGTGCCAGCAGTTTTTCGTCGAAGGGAAACCTTGAAGCTTTCTTT. This gives the protein CASSFSSKGNLEAFF.

The V gene is TRBV5-1, the J gene TRBJ2-7; 7 positions agree with TRBD1. This CDR3 has 14 amino acids. Germline V lookup: CDR1 SGHRS, CDR2 YFSETQ. V trimming: 0 bases; J trimming: 4 bases; junction bases outside the gene matches: 4. CDR3 residues: CASSLGQGIYEQYF. The CDR3, as DNA: TGCGCCAGCAGCTTGGGACAGGGTATATACGAGCAGTACTTC.

This chain uses TRBV2 with TRBJ1-2; D is unclear. V gave up 4 bases and J gave up 8 bases, with 14 bases separating them. The germline gives CDR1 SNHLY, CDR2 FYNNEI. The length of the CDR3 is 13 residues. CDR3 coding DNA: TGTGCCAGCAGTGCAGAGAGGGCTATGGGCTACACCTTC. As protein: CASSAERAMGYTF. Combining the CDR3 with reference TRBV2 and TRBJ1-2 gives the whole variable domain EPEVTQTPSHQVTQMGQEVILRCVPISNHLYFYWYRQILGQKVEFLVSFYNNEISEKSEIFDDQFSVERPDGSNFTLKIRSTKLEDSAMYFCASSAERAMGYTFGSGTRLTVV.

This clonotype was observed a handful of times. The V call is TRBV5-1, the J call TRBJ1-2, with 9 bases matching TRBD1. Germline assignment: CDR1 SGHRS and CDR2 YFSETQ. CDR3 length equals 13 residues. V was clipped by 6 bases and J by 7 bases; unmatched bases: 7. The CDR3 bases are TGCGCCAGCACCCCCGGGACAGGGTTTGGCTACACCTTC. Amino acids: CASTPGTGFGYTF.

This clonotype appeared many times. This chain joins TRBV6-5 and TRBJ1-2; D is unclear. V lost 2 bases and J lost 7, with 17 bases in between. The V gene's germline CDR1 is MNHEY and CDR2 SVGAGI. This CDR3 region has 15 residues. The CDR3 loop reads CASSYGGLLGGGYTF. The CDR3, as DNA: TGTGCCAGCAGTTACGGCGGACTGCTAGGAGGTGGCTACACCTTC.

This chain uses TRBV7-9 with TRBJ2-1; maybe TRBD2 (5 bases). Germline V gene data show CDR1 as SEHNR and CDR2 as FQNEAQ (reference sequence). Trimming pared 5 bases from V and 6 bases from J, leaving 17 bases between. The CDR3 contains 15 residues. This CDR3 reads CASSPRGSPCNEQFF. The CDR3 DNA reads as TGTGCCAGCAGCCCACGAGGGAGCCCCTGCAATGAGCAGTTCTTC.

In its sample, this clonotype ranks as medium-sized. The chain recombines TRBV7-9 with TRBJ2-7; no clear D. V gave up 1 base and J gave up 4 bases, with 5 bases separating them. Germline V gene sequence: CDR1 SEHNR, CDR2 FQNEAQ (reference sequence). The CDR3 length is 12 residues. The CDR3 DNA reads as TGTGCCAGCAGCTTAGATGTGTACGAGCAGTACTTC. The encoded protein is CASSLDVYEQYF.

This clonotype was recorded at least ten times. This chain connects TRBV12-3 or TRBV12-4 to TRBJ1-5, with unresolved D. The CDR3 runs 12 residues. Between the trimmed V and J ends, which lost 2 bases and 4 bases, there was a span of 3 bases. Here the CDR3 reads CASSLNNQPQHF. CDR3 in DNA: TGTGCCAGCAGTTTAAATAATCAGCCCCAGCATTTT.

V and J are TRBV19 and TRBJ1-6; D is perhaps TRBD1 (6 bases). Trimming took off 9 bases at V and 10 bases at J, with 16 bases between the two ends. The germline V gene encodes CDR1 LNHDA and CDR2 SQIVND (reference sequence). This CDR3 is 13 amino acids long. CDR3 coding DNA: TGTGCCAGCCAAACAGGGATCGGGTCACCCCTCCACTTT. Encoded protein: CASQTGIGSPLHF.

Ten or more counts support this clonotype. This rearrangement joins TRBV6-2 or TRBV6-3 to TRBJ2-3; 7 bases are shared with TRBD2. The length of the CDR3 is 10 residues. V was pared by 8 bases and J by 10 bases, with 3 bases of the junction left unmatched. Germline V gives CDR1 MNHEY, CDR2 SVGEGT. The CDR3 DNA reads as TGTGCCAGCGGCGGGGGTCCGCAGTATTTT. It specifies CASGGGPQYF.

This rearrangement joins TRBV24-1 to TRBJ2-3, with D possibly matching TRBD1 (5 bases). The V end lost 4 bases, the J end lost 1 base, and 8 bases lay between the germline ends. Germline CDR1 is KGHDR and CDR2 is SFDVKD. CDR3 length: 14 residues. For the CDR3, the DNA is TGTGCCACCAGTGACCCCAGGGGCACAGATACGCAGTATTTT. As protein: CATSDPRGTDTQYF.

V and J are TRBV10-3 and TRBJ2-5, with a weak D call TRBD1 (5 bases). The CDR3 is 15 amino acids. Germline lookup yields CDR1 ENHRY and CDR2 SYGVKD. The ends were cut back, 4 bases at V and 4 bases at J, with 16 bases in the middle. CDR3 protein: CAISAAQTVRETQYF. CDR3 DNA sequence: TGTGCCATCAGTGCGGCTCAGACAGTGCGAGAGACCCAGTACTTC.